This is a list of T cell receptor beta chains from one sample in a study of T cell repertoires in cytomegalovirus infection. TCRdb fed the reads into MiXCR, producing one record per CDR3 protein. Of 160,000 or so distinct CDR3 sequences listed, roughly 18% are singletons. The sample taken for sequencing was CD8+ T cells from PBMCs. These receptors were obtained from a human donor in good health (CMV status not recorded). Some clones in this sample may be carry-over from other donors' samples. The CDR3 runs from the conserved cysteine through the conserved F or W. Fields, in order: D gene, clone size, J gene, V gene, CDR3 DNA, CDR3 protein. D genes are given only for firm matches. Expanded clones are given a class, and other clones once, few, many or no size at all.

D: NA
size: few
J: TRBJ1-2
V: TRBV7-2
DNA: TGTGCCAGCAGCTCCCCGCCCACGGGGGGCTACACCTTC
CDR3: CASSSPPTGGYTF

D: NA
size: many
J: TRBJ2-1
V: TRBV27
DNA: TGTGCCAGCGGATTCTTGTTTGAGCAGTTCTTC
CDR3: CASGFLFEQFF

D: NA
size: few
J: TRBJ1-3
V: TRBV2
DNA: TGTGCCAGCAGTGAGTGGGGGTCCTCTGGAAACACCATATATTTT
CDR3: CASSEWGSSGNTIYF

D: TRBD2
size: few
J: TRBJ2-1
V: TRBV7-2
DNA: TGTGCCAGCAGCCAAAGGGACTATTACAATGAGCAGTTCTTC
CDR3: CASSQRDYYNEQFF

D: TRBD1
size: NA
J: TRBJ1-1
V: TRBV7-2
DNA: TGTGCCAGCAGCTTGGACAGGATGAACACTGAAGCTTTCTTT
CDR3: CASSLDRMNTEAFF

D: TRBD1
size: few
J: TRBJ1-2
V: TRBV7-9
DNA: TGTGCCAGCAGCCCGACCGGGACAGACTATTCCCTAGACTATGGCTACACCTTC
CDR3: CASSPTGTDYSLDYGYTF

D: TRBD1
size: NA
J: TRBJ1-1
V: TRBV28
DNA: TGTGCCAGCAGACTCTTGACGGACAGGCGGGACACTGAAGCTTTCTTT
CDR3: CASRLLTDRRDTEAFF

D: TRBD2
size: NA
J: TRBJ2-7
V: TRBV7-2
DNA: TGTGCCAGCAGCCCGGGACTAGCGGGAGAGATATACGAGCAGTACTTC
CDR3: CASSPGLAGEIYEQYF

D: NA
size: many
J: TRBJ2-5
V: TRBV5-6
DNA: TGTGCCAGCAGCTTGGGGACAGCCAGGCTGGGATACTTC
CDR3: CASSLGTARLGYF

D: TRBD2
size: NA
J: TRBJ2-5
V: TRBV12-5
DNA: TGTGCTAGTGGTTTAACTCGGACTAGCGGGAGGGCAGAGACCCAGTACTTC
CDR3: CASGLTRTSGRAETQYF

D: NA
size: NA
J: TRBJ1-2
V: TRBV28
DNA: TGTGCCAGCAGTCGCCCAGTTCGGAACTATGGCTACACCTTC
CDR3: CASSRPVRNYGYTF

D: NA
size: many
J: TRBJ2-6
V: TRBV4-3
DNA: TGCGCCAGCAGCCAAGATCAAGCAACTGGGGCCAACGTCCTGACTTTC
CDR3: CASSQDQATGANVLTF

D: TRBD1
size: NA
J: TRBJ2-7
V: TRBV14
DNA: TGTGCCAGCAGCCAAGAGGGACAGGGGGCGAGGACCTACGAGCAGTACTTC
CDR3: CASSQEGQGARTYEQYF